A selection of T cell receptor beta chains follows, all from one sample in a study of T cells in Graves' hyperthyroidism and ophthalmopathy. TCRdb independently ran MiXCR on the multiplex PCR reads; one entry per CDR3 protein. The sample carries approximately 400,000 distinct CDR3 sequences, around 14% recorded once. The sequencing sample was made of blood. The source of these receptors is a woman younger than 35 with Graves' hyperthyroidism that later progressed to Graves' ophthalmopathy. CDR3s include the opening cysteine and the closing phenylalanine or tryptophan. The D gene is left open where the match is weak. Size values are once, few and many counts, or a class for expanded clones, and some rows have none.

abundance	j_gene	v_gene	d_gene	CDR3aa	CDR3nt
.	TRBJ2-3	TRBV4-1	.	CASSQRPGYVRTDTQYF	TGCGCCAGCAGCCAACGGCCTGGTTACGTCAGAACAGATACGCAGTATTTT
many	TRBJ2-1	TRBV2	.	CASSVDVLPNEQFF	TGTGCCAGCAGTGTTGATGTCTTGCCTAATGAGCAGTTCTTC
many	TRBJ2-1	TRBV13	.	CASSLPGRDEQFF	TGTGCCAGCAGCTTACCCGGGCGAGATGAGCAGTTCTTC
.	TRBJ2-2	TRBV4-1	.	CASSQLRQGGTGELFF	TGCGCCAGCAGCCAACTCCGACAGGGAGGGACCGGGGAGCTGTTTTTT
.	TRBJ1-6	TRBV27	.	CASRPGTNNSPLHF	TGTGCCAGCAGGCCCGGGACTAATAATTCACCCCTCCACTTT
.	TRBJ2-2	TRBV6-2/TRBV6-3	.	CASSYSISGRRELFF	TGTGCCAGCAGTTACTCGATTTCCGGCCGGCGGGAGCTGTTTTTT
many	TRBJ2-5	TRBV24-1	.	CATSGDRSLETQYF	TGTGCCACCAGTGGAGACAGATCTTTGGAGACCCAGTACTTC
many	TRBJ2-1	TRBV28	TRBD1	CASSWVGTGMNEQFF	TGTGCCAGCAGTTGGGTGGGGACAGGGATGAATGAGCAGTTCTTC
.	TRBJ2-3	TRBV7-2	.	CASRTNSDTQYF	TGTGCCAGCAGGACCAATTCGGATACGCAGTATTTT
.	TRBJ2-3	TRBV30	.	CAWTDLQGPPWDTQYF	TGTGCCTGGACCGACTTACAGGGACCGCCTTGGGATACGCAGTATTTT
.	TRBJ2-3	TRBV24-1	.	CATSDLGGSGTDTQYF	TGTGCCACCAGTGATTTGGGGGGGTCCGGCACAGATACGCAGTATTTT
once	TRBJ2-1	TRBV6-5	.	CASSYGPDNEQFF	TGTGCCAGCAGTTACGGGCCAGACAATGAGCAGTTCTTC
.	TRBJ2-1	TRBV4-1	TRBD2	CASGQGEGIYNEQFF	TGCGCCAGCGGCCAAGGGGAGGGGATCTACAATGAGCAGTTCTTC
.	TRBJ2-1	TRBV5-4	.	CASSFPTSGGNEQFF	TGTGCCAGCAGCTTCCCCACTAGTGGGGGCAATGAGCAGTTCTTC
many	TRBJ2-1	TRBV11-2	TRBD1	CASSLEQGSGNEQFF	TGTGCCAGCAGCTTAGAACAGGGGTCGGGCAATGAGCAGTTCTTC
many	TRBJ1-1	TRBV6-1	.	CAIGGTAGNTEAFF	TGTGCCATTGGCGGGACCGCGGGGAACACTGAAGCTTTCTTT
few	TRBJ2-3	TRBV18	.	CASSPPVGEGTDTQYF	TGTGCCAGCTCACCACCGGTTGGCGAGGGCACAGATACGCAGTATTTT
.	TRBJ2-5	TRBV27	.	CASSLLNARDEYF	TGTGCCAGCAGTTTATTAAATGCCAGGGACGAGTACTTC
few	TRBJ2-7	TRBV4-3	.	CASSQRGSSSEQYF	TGCGCCAGCAGCCAAAGAGGGTCCTCCTCCGAGCAGTACTTC
many	TRBJ1-2	TRBV24-1	.	CATSDLSPGGDYGYTF	TGTGCCACCAGTGATTTATCTCCAGGTGGAGACTATGGCTACACCTTC
few	TRBJ2-3	TRBV10-3	.	CAISAAQLTDTQYF	TGTGCCATCAGTGCGGCCCAACTCACAGATACGCAGTATTTT
few	TRBJ2-2	TRBV27	.	CASSLYPGGGGELFF	TGTGCCAGCAGTTTATATCCAGGGGGAGGCGGGGAGCTGTTTTTT
many	TRBJ2-7	TRBV27	.	CASSSMFRQGFYEQYF	TGTGCCAGCAGTTCTATGTTTCGGCAGGGATTCTACGAGCAGTACTTC
many	TRBJ1-1	TRBV5-1	.	CASSVTGHREAFF	TGCGCCAGCAGCGTCACGGGGCACCGTGAAGCTTTCTTT
.	TRBJ1-2	TRBV27	.	CASSLKGGHPYGYTF	TGTGCCAGCAGTTTAAAGGGGGGGCACCCCTATGGCTACACCTTC
few	TRBJ2-1	TRBV6-1	.	CASSARDPPKEQFF	TGTGCCAGCAGTGCCCGGGACCCACCAAAGGAGCAGTTCTTC
many	TRBJ2-5	TRBV27	TRBD1	CASRTFGGQGARETQYF	TGTGCCAGCAGAACGTTCGGGGGACAGGGGGCTAGAGAGACCCAGTACTTC
.	TRBJ2-5	TRBV9	.	CASSVGSIGWGETQYF	TGTGCCAGCAGCGTAGGATCGATAGGGTGGGGTGAGACCCAGTACTTC